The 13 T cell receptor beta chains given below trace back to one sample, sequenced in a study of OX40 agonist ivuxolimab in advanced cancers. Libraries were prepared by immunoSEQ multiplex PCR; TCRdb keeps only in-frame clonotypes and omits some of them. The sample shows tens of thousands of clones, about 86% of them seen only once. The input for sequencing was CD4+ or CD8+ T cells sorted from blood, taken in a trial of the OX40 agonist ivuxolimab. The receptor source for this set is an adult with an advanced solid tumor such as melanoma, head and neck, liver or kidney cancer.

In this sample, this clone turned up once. The CDR3 sequence is CASSYSVTYGYTF. The CDR3 DNA reads as TGTGCCAGCAGTTACTCGGTGACCTATGGCTACACCTTC. The chain couples TRBV6-6 to TRBJ1-2; unclear D gene. In germline, CDR1 is MNHNY, CDR2 SVGAGI (reference sequence). V was cut by 0 bases and J by 4 bases, with 6 bases left in between. CDR3 length: 13 residues.

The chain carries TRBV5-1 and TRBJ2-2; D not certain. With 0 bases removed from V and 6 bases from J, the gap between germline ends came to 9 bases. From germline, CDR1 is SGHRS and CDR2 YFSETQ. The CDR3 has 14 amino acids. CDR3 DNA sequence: TGCGCCAGCAGCTTGGCCGCTGGAGCCGGGGAGCTGTTTTTT. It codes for CASSLAAGAGELFF.

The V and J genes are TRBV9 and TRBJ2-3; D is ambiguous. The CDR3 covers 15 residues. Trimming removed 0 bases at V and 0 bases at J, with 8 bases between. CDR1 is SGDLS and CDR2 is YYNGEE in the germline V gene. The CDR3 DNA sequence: TGTGCCAGCAGCGTAGCTGGCCTTAGCACAGATACGCAGTATTTT. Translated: CASSVAGLSTDTQYF.

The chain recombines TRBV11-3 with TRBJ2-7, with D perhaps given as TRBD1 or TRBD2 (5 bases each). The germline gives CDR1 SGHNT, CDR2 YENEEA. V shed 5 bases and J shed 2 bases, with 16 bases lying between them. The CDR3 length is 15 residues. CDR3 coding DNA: TGTGCCAGCAGCCAAGGGACGGGTACGACCTACGAGCAGTACTTC. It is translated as CASSQGTGTTYEQYF.

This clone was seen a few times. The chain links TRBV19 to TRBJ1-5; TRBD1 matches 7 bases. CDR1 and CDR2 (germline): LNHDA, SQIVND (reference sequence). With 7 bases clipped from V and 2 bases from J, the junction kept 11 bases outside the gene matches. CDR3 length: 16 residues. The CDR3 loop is CASTIEQGTGNQPQHF. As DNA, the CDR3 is TGTGCCAGTACCATCGAACAGGGGACGGGCAATCAGCCCCAGCATTTT.

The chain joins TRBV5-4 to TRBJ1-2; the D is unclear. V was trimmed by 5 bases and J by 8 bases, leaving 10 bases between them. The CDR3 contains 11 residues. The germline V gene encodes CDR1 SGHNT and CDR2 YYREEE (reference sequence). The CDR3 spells CASSFQQGYTF. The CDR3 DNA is TGTGCCAGCAGTTTTCAACAGGGCTACACCTTC.

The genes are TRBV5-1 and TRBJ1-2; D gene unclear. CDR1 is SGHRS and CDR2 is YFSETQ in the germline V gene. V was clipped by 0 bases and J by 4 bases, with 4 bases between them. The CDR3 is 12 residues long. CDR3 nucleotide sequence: TGCGCCAGCAGCTTGGCCCGCTATGGCTACACCTTC. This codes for CASSLARYGYTF.

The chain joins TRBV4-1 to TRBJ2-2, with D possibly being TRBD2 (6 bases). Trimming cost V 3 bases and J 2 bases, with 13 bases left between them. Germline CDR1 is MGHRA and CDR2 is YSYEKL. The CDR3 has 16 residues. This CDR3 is CASSHTGLINTGELFF. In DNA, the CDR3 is TGCGCCAGCAGCCATACGGGACTGATAAACACCGGGGAGCTGTTTTTT.

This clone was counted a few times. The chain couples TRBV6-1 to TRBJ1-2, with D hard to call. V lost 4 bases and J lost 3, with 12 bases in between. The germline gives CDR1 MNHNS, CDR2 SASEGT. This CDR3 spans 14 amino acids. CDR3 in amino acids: CASSGRHAYYGYTF. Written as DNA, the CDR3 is TGTGCCAGCAGTGGACGTCACGCTTACTATGGCTACACCTTC.

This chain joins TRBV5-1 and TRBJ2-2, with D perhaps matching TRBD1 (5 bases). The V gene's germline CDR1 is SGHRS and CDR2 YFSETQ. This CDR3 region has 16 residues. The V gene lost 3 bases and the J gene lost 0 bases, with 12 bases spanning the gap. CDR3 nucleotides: TGCGCCAGCAGCTCCCGGACACACGCGAACACCGGGGAGCTGTTTTTT. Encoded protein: CASSSRTHANTGELFF.

The CDR3: CSVRRMDTEAFF. Here the CDR3 DNA reads TGCAGCGTTCGGCGGATGGACACTGAAGCTTTCTTT. The gene calls are TRBV29-1 and TRBJ1-1, with D uncertain. Trimming pared 5 bases from V and 3 bases from J, leaving 10 bases between. Germline CDR1 and CDR2: SQVTM and ANQGSEA. This CDR3 spans 12 amino acids.

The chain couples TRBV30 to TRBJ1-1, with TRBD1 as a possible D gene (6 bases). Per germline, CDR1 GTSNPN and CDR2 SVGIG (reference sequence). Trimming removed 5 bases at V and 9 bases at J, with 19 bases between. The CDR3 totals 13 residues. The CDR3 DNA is TGTGCCTGGCGGACAGTGCTTCGGGGACAAGCTTTCTTT. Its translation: CAWRTVLRGQAFF.

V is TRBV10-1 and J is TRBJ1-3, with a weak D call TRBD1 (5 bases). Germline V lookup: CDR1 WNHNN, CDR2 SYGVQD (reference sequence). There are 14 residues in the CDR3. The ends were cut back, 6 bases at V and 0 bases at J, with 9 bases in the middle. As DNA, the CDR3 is TGCGCCAGCAGCCAGGGATACTCTGGAAACACCATATATTTT. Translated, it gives CASSQGYSGNTIYF.